This T cell receptor (beta chain) was captured by sequencing in a study of cytomegalovirus exposure and HLA in healthy donors. Study findings and constraints: A later analysis showed TCR association rates differing by HLA locus, peaking at DRB1 and lowest at HLA-C. A later analysis associated 15,000 or so TCR beta sequences with HLA alleles at a 0.05 false discovery rate.

Vbeta (60) and Jbeta (13) primers were used in the PCR. Produced via immunoSEQ multiplex PCR; TCRdb's table is partial and in-frame only. This table has about 170,000 clones, approximately 80% appearing once. With V trimmed by 6 bases and J by 4 bases, 13 bases remained unmatched. This CDR3 has 18 amino acids. Germline CDR1 is MDHEN and CDR2 is SYDVKM. As to this clone: Antigen: not known.

Sequenced input: PBMCs. This receptor was taken from a male donor in good health and CMV-seronegative. The rearrangement joins TRBV28 to TRBJ2-6; 9 bases agree with TRBD1. The CDR3 nucleotides are TGTGCCAGCAGCCCCGGGACAGGGTGGGCCTGGGGGGCCAACGTCCTGACTTTC. Residues: CASSPGTGWAWGANVLTF.